These T cell receptor beta chains were read from a single sample in a study of blood T cells in healthy people across ages. TCRdb recomputed calls from the 5' RACE reads with MiXCR, one row per CDR3 protein. The top ten hold 7.7% of the sample, which has some 1.5 million distinct CDR3 sequences, about 30% seen once. The sample taken for sequencing was blood. The receptors were gathered from a woman aged 30 to 39 in good health. Both conserved end residues are part of each CDR3. The order of the fields is D gene, clone size, J gene, V gene, CDR3 protein, CDR3 DNA. D genes are given only for firm matches. A row's size may be missing; if present it is once, few, many or a size class.

d_gene: -
abundance: few
j_gene: TRBJ1-1
v_gene: TRBV10-2
CDR3aa: CASSVVAKAEAFF
CDR3nt: TGCGCCAGCAGTGTCGTGGCGAAGGCTGAAGCTTTCTTT

d_gene: -
abundance: -
j_gene: TRBJ2-5
v_gene: TRBV12-3/TRBV12-4
CDR3aa: CASRSSGTASIGLETQYF
CDR3nt: TGTGCCAGCAGATCCTCCGGGACGGCCTCTATCGGGTTAGAAACCCAGTACTTC

d_gene: -
abundance: few
j_gene: TRBJ1-1
v_gene: TRBV6-1
CDR3aa: CASRALPGGGTEAFF
CDR3nt: TGTGCCAGCAGGGCCCTCCCGGGGGGAGGAACTGAAGCTTTCTTT

d_gene: -
abundance: few
j_gene: TRBJ1-5
v_gene: TRBV5-6
CDR3aa: CASSLGAGRFGNQPQHF
CDR3nt: TGTGCCAGCAGCTTGGGGGCAGGAAGGTTCGGAAATCAGCCCCAGCATTTT

d_gene: TRBD2
abundance: many
j_gene: TRBJ2-5
v_gene: TRBV7-9
CDR3aa: CASSPSSGGHQETQYF
CDR3nt: TGTGCCAGCAGCCCCTCTAGCGGGGGGCACCAAGAGACCCAGTACTTC

d_gene: -
abundance: many
j_gene: TRBJ2-1
v_gene: TRBV7-6
CDR3aa: CASSLARDEQFF
CDR3nt: TGTGCCAGCAGCTTAGCGAGGGATGAGCAGTTCTTC

d_gene: TRBD2
abundance: many
j_gene: TRBJ2-3
v_gene: TRBV6-6
CDR3aa: CAAGTSGTDTQYF
CDR3nt: TGTGCCGCGGGGACTAGCGGGACAGATACGCAGTATTTT

d_gene: -
abundance: -
j_gene: TRBJ2-1
v_gene: TRBV11-3
CDR3aa: CASSSGAQGEGYYNEQFF
CDR3nt: TGTGCCAGCAGCTCGGGGGCTCAGGGAGAGGGTTACTACAATGAGCAGTTCTTC

d_gene: TRBD2
abundance: -
j_gene: TRBJ2-7
v_gene: TRBV6-1
CDR3aa: CASSALTSASYEQYF
CDR3nt: TGTGCCAGCAGTGCGCTGACTAGCGCCTCCTACGAGCAGTACTTC

d_gene: -
abundance: many
j_gene: TRBJ2-7
v_gene: TRBV20-1
CDR3aa: CSARSGGTLGYEQYF
CDR3nt: TGCAGTGCTAGATCCGGTGGGACCCTAGGATACGAGCAGTACTTC

d_gene: -
abundance: few
j_gene: TRBJ1-6
v_gene: TRBV3-1
CDR3aa: CASSQGSYRFDSPLHF
CDR3nt: TGTGCCAGCAGCCAAGGATCCTACAGGTTTGATTCACCCCTCCACTTT

d_gene: -
abundance: -
j_gene: TRBJ1-2
v_gene: TRBV29-1
CDR3aa: CSARDERGYTF
CDR3nt: TGCAGCGCGAGGGACGAGCGGGGCTACACCTTC

d_gene: -
abundance: many
j_gene: TRBJ1-2
v_gene: TRBV6-5
CDR3aa: CASSPDRASYGYTF
CDR3nt: TGTGCCAGCAGCCCCGACAGAGCCAGCTATGGCTACACCTTC

d_gene: -
abundance: many
j_gene: TRBJ2-5
v_gene: TRBV10-1
CDR3aa: CASSESAGGQETQYF
CDR3nt: TGCGCCAGCAGTGAGTCGGCGGGGGGACAGGAGACCCAGTACTTC

d_gene: -
abundance: few
j_gene: TRBJ2-3
v_gene: TRBV11-2
CDR3aa: CASSLWLMDTQYF
CDR3nt: TGTGCCAGCAGCTTATGGTTAATGGATACGCAGTATTTT

d_gene: -
abundance: -
j_gene: TRBJ2-2
v_gene: TRBV2
CDR3aa: CASRVLVEAGELFF
CDR3nt: TGTGCCAGCAGGGTATTAGTGGAAGCCGGGGAGCTGTTTTTT

d_gene: -
abundance: few
j_gene: TRBJ1-4
v_gene: TRBV6-5
CDR3aa: CASSYSLGNNEKLFF
CDR3nt: TGTGCCAGCAGTTACTCGTTAGGGAATAATGAAAAACTGTTTTTT

d_gene: TRBD2
abundance: -
j_gene: TRBJ2-1
v_gene: TRBV15
CDR3aa: CAVAGHNEQFF
CDR3nt: TGTGCAGTAGCGGGGCACAATGAGCAGTTCTTC

d_gene: -
abundance: many
j_gene: TRBJ2-1
v_gene: TRBV4-1
CDR3aa: CASSLRLFNEQFF
CDR3nt: TGCGCCAGCAGCCTCCGACTCTTCAATGAGCAGTTCTTC

d_gene: TRBD1
abundance: -
j_gene: TRBJ1-1
v_gene: TRBV28
CDR3aa: CASSPGQGLAEFEAFF
CDR3nt: TGTGCCAGCAGTCCGGGACAGGGACTGGCTGAGTTTGAAGCTTTCTTT

d_gene: TRBD1
abundance: -
j_gene: TRBJ1-1
v_gene: TRBV9
CDR3aa: CASSVGLGGGTEAFF
CDR3nt: TGTGCCAGCAGCGTAGGGTTAGGGGGCGGCACTGAAGCTTTCTTT

d_gene: TRBD2
abundance: many
j_gene: TRBJ2-1
v_gene: TRBV6-4
CDR3aa: CASSDGLAGDNEQFF
CDR3nt: TGTGCCAGCAGTGACGGACTAGCGGGAGACAATGAGCAGTTCTTC

d_gene: -
abundance: many
j_gene: TRBJ2-2
v_gene: TRBV3-1
CDR3aa: CASSHGGELFF
CDR3nt: TGCGCCAGCAGCCACGGTGGGGAGCTGTTTTTT

d_gene: -
abundance: few
j_gene: TRBJ1-5
v_gene: TRBV2
CDR3aa: CASSEALRAGDSNQPQHF
CDR3nt: TGTGCCAGCAGTGAAGCGCTTCGGGCAGGGGATAGCAATCAGCCCCAGCATTTT

d_gene: TRBD2
abundance: -
j_gene: TRBJ2-1
v_gene: TRBV6-5
CDR3aa: CASSYSEAGTKQFF
CDR3nt: TGTGCCAGCAGTTACTCTGAAGCGGGAACTAAGCAGTTCTTC

d_gene: TRBD2
abundance: few
j_gene: TRBJ2-1
v_gene: TRBV7-3
CDR3aa: CASSLTSGGGEQFF
CDR3nt: TGTGCCAGCAGCTTAACTAGCGGGGGGGGAGAGCAGTTCTTC

d_gene: -
abundance: few
j_gene: TRBJ2-5
v_gene: TRBV5-4
CDR3aa: CASKRSGIQETQYF
CDR3nt: TGTGCCAGCAAGCGGAGCGGTATACAAGAGACCCAGTACTTC

d_gene: -
abundance: many
j_gene: TRBJ2-1
v_gene: TRBV2
CDR3aa: CASRIMTEQFF
CDR3nt: TGTGCCAGCCGGATTATGACTGAGCAGTTCTTC

d_gene: -
abundance: few
j_gene: TRBJ2-3
v_gene: TRBV7-3
CDR3aa: CASSFGHTGSTDTQYF
CDR3nt: TGTGCCAGCAGCTTTGGACACACAGGATCAACAGATACGCAGTATTTT

d_gene: TRBD2
abundance: few
j_gene: TRBJ2-6
v_gene: TRBV4-3
CDR3aa: CSSSQDISGSGRGANVLTF
CDR3nt: TGCTCCAGCAGCCAAGATATCTCCGGTAGCGGGAGAGGGGCCAACGTCCTGACTTTC

d_gene: -
abundance: many
j_gene: TRBJ2-7
v_gene: TRBV28
CDR3aa: CASSLKPYEQYF
CDR3nt: TGTGCCAGCAGTTTAAAACCCTACGAGCAGTACTTC

d_gene: TRBD2
abundance: many
j_gene: TRBJ2-3
v_gene: TRBV20-1
CDR3aa: CSAEGATSGGGTDTQYF
CDR3nt: TGCAGTGCGGAAGGAGCCACTAGCGGGGGGGGAACAGATACGCAGTATTTT

d_gene: -
abundance: many
j_gene: TRBJ2-5
v_gene: TRBV7-2
CDR3aa: CASSFSNQETQYF
CDR3nt: TGTGCCAGCAGCTTCAGTAATCAAGAGACCCAGTACTTC

d_gene: TRBD2
abundance: many
j_gene: TRBJ2-7
v_gene: TRBV7-2
CDR3aa: CASSQGLAGEQYF
CDR3nt: TGTGCCAGCAGCCAGGGACTAGCGGGCGAGCAGTACTTC

d_gene: -
abundance: few
j_gene: TRBJ2-1
v_gene: TRBV24-1
CDR3aa: CATSDLTDYNEQFF
CDR3nt: TGTGCCACCAGTGACCTGACTGACTACAATGAGCAGTTCTTC

d_gene: -
abundance: -
j_gene: TRBJ1-5
v_gene: TRBV6-2/TRBV6-3
CDR3aa: CASSYPHRAEQPQHF
CDR3nt: TGTGCCAGCAGTTACCCTCACAGGGCTGAGCAGCCCCAGCATTTT

d_gene: TRBD1
abundance: -
j_gene: TRBJ1-5
v_gene: TRBV12-3/TRBV12-4
CDR3aa: CASSLDRGREQPQHF
CDR3nt: TGTGCCAGCAGTTTAGACAGGGGGCGCGAACAGCCCCAGCATTTT

d_gene: -
abundance: few
j_gene: TRBJ2-7
v_gene: TRBV4-3
CDR3aa: CASSQDLRREQYF
CDR3nt: TGCGCCAGCAGCCAAGATCTTAGACGGGAGCAGTACTTC

d_gene: -
abundance: few
j_gene: TRBJ2-7
v_gene: TRBV4-1
CDR3aa: CASSQEDRVSYEQYF
CDR3nt: TGCGCCAGCAGCCAGGAAGACAGAGTCTCCTACGAGCAGTACTTC

d_gene: -
abundance: -
j_gene: TRBJ1-5
v_gene: TRBV20-1
CDR3aa: CSARKGAPNQPQHF
CDR3nt: TGCAGTGCTCGGAAAGGGGCCCCCAATCAGCCCCAGCATTTT

d_gene: -
abundance: -
j_gene: TRBJ1-2
v_gene: TRBV2
CDR3aa: CASSDMSERGVYGYTF
CDR3nt: TGTGCCAGCAGTGATATGTCAGAAAGGGGGGTCTATGGCTACACCTTC

d_gene: -
abundance: -
j_gene: TRBJ2-2
v_gene: TRBV7-3
CDR3aa: CASSMKSTGRTGELFF
CDR3nt: TGTGCCAGCAGCATGAAATCGACAGGGAGGACCGGGGAGCTGTTTTTT

d_gene: -
abundance: -
j_gene: TRBJ2-3
v_gene: TRBV6-2/TRBV6-3
CDR3aa: CASRKQGGSTDTQYF
CDR3nt: TGTGCCAGCAGAAAGCAGGGGGGAAGTACAGATACGCAGTATTTT

d_gene: -
abundance: many
j_gene: TRBJ1-2
v_gene: TRBV6-6
CDR3aa: CASSAETYGYTF
CDR3nt: TGTGCCAGCAGTGCCGAGACTTATGGCTACACCTTC

d_gene: TRBD1
abundance: many
j_gene: TRBJ2-3
v_gene: TRBV28
CDR3aa: CASSGRDRVTDTQYF
CDR3nt: TGTGCCAGCAGTGGCCGGGACAGGGTTACAGATACGCAGTATTTT

d_gene: -
abundance: few
j_gene: TRBJ2-3
v_gene: TRBV7-2
CDR3aa: CASSLDSAGSTDTQYF
CDR3nt: TGTGCCAGCAGCTTAGATTCGGCAGGGAGCACAGATACGCAGTATTTT

d_gene: -
abundance: few
j_gene: TRBJ1-2
v_gene: TRBV7-2
CDR3aa: CASSLGSDLPYGYTF
CDR3nt: TGTGCCAGCAGCTTAGGATCAGACCTCCCGTATGGCTACACCTTC

d_gene: TRBD1
abundance: -
j_gene: TRBJ1-2
v_gene: TRBV7-9
CDR3aa: CASSKDRVRADEQFYGYTF
CDR3nt: TGTGCCAGCAGCAAGGACAGGGTAAGGGCCGACGAGCAGTTCTATGGCTACACCTTC

d_gene: TRBD1
abundance: -
j_gene: TRBJ2-7
v_gene: TRBV6-1
CDR3aa: CASATGSVGQYF
CDR3nt: TGTGCCAGCGCGACAGGGTCGGTTGGGCAGTACTTC

d_gene: -
abundance: -
j_gene: TRBJ2-1
v_gene: TRBV3-1
CDR3aa: CASSPRRSLARVNKQFF
CDR3nt: TGTGCCAGCAGCCCAAGGCGTTCGTTGGCTAGGGTTAATAAGCAGTTCTTC

d_gene: TRBD1
abundance: few
j_gene: TRBJ1-1
v_gene: TRBV5-5
CDR3aa: CASSHLQGGSTEAFF
CDR3nt: TGTGCCAGCAGCCACCTGCAGGGGGGGAGCACTGAAGCTTTCTTT

d_gene: -
abundance: -
j_gene: TRBJ2-1
v_gene: TRBV28
CDR3aa: CASSPRSAVKAVEQFF
CDR3nt: TGTGCCAGCAGTCCGAGGTCAGCAGTAAAAGCGGTTGAGCAGTTCTTC

d_gene: TRBD1
abundance: -
j_gene: TRBJ1-1
v_gene: TRBV7-9
CDR3aa: CASSAPGTEPAFF
CDR3nt: TGTGCCAGCAGCGCGCCTGGGACAGAGCCAGCTTTCTTT

d_gene: -
abundance: few
j_gene: TRBJ2-1
v_gene: TRBV20-1
CDR3aa: CSARALSDGEQFF
CDR3nt: TGCAGTGCTCGGGCCCTGAGTGACGGTGAGCAGTTCTTC

d_gene: TRBD2
abundance: -
j_gene: TRBJ2-1
v_gene: TRBV12-3/TRBV12-4
CDR3aa: CASRASSGRNGEQFF
CDR3nt: TGTGCCAGCAGGGCATCTAGCGGGAGGAATGGTGAGCAGTTCTTC

d_gene: -
abundance: -
j_gene: TRBJ2-4
v_gene: TRBV6-1
CDR3aa: CASSERLGQGIQYF
CDR3nt: TGTGCCAGCAGTGAACGCTTGGGGCAAGGCATTCAGTACTTC

d_gene: -
abundance: many
j_gene: TRBJ2-5
v_gene: TRBV20-1
CDR3aa: CSASGGREIGGETQYF
CDR3nt: TGCAGTGCTTCCGGGGGCAGGGAGATTGGTGGAGAGACCCAGTACTTC

d_gene: -
abundance: -
j_gene: TRBJ1-1
v_gene: TRBV5-1
CDR3aa: CASSLGGGSLTSEAFF
CDR3nt: TGCGCCAGCAGCTTGGGGGGCGGCAGCCTTACCTCTGAAGCTTTCTTT

d_gene: -
abundance: few
j_gene: TRBJ1-2
v_gene: TRBV6-5
CDR3aa: CASSSQPRDPIGGYTF
CDR3nt: TGTGCCAGCAGTTCACAACCCCGGGATCCCATCGGGGGCTACACCTTC